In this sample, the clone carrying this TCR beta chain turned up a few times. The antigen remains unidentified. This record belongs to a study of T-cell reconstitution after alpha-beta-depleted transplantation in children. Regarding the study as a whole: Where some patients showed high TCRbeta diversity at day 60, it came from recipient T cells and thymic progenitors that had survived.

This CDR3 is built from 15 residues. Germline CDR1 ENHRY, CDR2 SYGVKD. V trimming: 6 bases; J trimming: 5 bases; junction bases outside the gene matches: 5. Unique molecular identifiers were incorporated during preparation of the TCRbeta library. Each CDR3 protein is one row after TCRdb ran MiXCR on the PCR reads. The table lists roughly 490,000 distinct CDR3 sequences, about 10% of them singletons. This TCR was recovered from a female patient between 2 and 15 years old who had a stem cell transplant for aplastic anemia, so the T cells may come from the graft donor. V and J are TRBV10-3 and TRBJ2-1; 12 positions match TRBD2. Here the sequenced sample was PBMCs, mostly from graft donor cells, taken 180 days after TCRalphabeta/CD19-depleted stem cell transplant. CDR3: CAISGASGRDNEQFF. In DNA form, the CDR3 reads TGTGCCATCAGCGGGGCTAGCGGGAGGGACAATGAGCAGTTCTTC.